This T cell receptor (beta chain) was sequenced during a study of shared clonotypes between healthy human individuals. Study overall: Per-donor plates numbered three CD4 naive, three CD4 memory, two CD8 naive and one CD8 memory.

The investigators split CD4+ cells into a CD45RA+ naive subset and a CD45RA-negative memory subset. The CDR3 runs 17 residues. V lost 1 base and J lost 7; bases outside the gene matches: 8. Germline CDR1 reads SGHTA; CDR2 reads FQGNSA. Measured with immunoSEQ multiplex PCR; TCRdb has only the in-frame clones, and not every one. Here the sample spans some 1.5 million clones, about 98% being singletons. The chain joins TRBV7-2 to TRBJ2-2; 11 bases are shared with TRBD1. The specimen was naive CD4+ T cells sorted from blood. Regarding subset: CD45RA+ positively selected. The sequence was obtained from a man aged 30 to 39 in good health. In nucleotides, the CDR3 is TGTGCCAGCAGCTTAGAACCGGGACAGGGGGTGAACGGGGAGCTGTTTTTT. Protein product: CASSLEPGQGVNGELFF. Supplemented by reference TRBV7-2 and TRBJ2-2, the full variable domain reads GAGVSQSPSNKVTEKGKDVELRCDPISGHTALYWYRQSLGQGLEFLIYFQGNSAPDKSGLPSDRFSAERTGGSVSTLTIQRTQQEDSAVYLCASSLEPGQGVNGELFFGEGSRLTVL.